This T cell receptor beta chain was observed in a study of blood T cell repertoires in COVID-19. Across the study: Sites across the United States, Italy and Spain contributed samples from acute and convalescent COVID-19.

Repertoires were generated with immunoSEQ multiplex PCR, while TCRdb's copy carries only in-frame clones and drops some. Of about 40,000 clones in the sample, 79% are singletons; the top ten hold about 30%. This CDR3 is 15 amino acids long. CDR1 and CDR2 (germline): MNHEY, SVGAGI. V shed 6 bases and J shed 4 bases, with 16 bases lying between them. A few counts support this clone. The chain joins TRBV6-5 to TRBJ1-5, with a possible D match to TRBD1 (6 bases). The origin of this receptor is a woman of 80 years or more with acute or convalescent COVID-19. The source material was peripheral blood. The CDR3 here is CASRPDSMRNQPQHF. The CDR3 DNA follows: TGTGCCAGCAGACCGGACAGTATGCGGAATCAGCCCCAGCATTTT.